Following are 19 T cell receptor beta chains from one sample sequenced in a study of Graves' ophthalmopathy and Graves' hyperthyroidism. Researchers took RNA transcripts and amplified TCR beta CDR3 regions from them. The first-round RT-PCR employed HTBI primers together with the Qiagen OneStep RT-PCR kit. A multiplex PCR was then performed as the second round. TCRdb used MiXCR to reprocess the multiplex PCR reads, holding one entry per CDR3 protein. The table has about 410,000 distinct CDR3 sequences, around 18% seen once. The sequencing input was peripheral blood. These TCRs come from a woman aged 18 to 35 with Graves' ophthalmopathy.

This clonotype was recorded many times. The chain carries TRBV18 and TRBJ1-1; D is perhaps TRBD1 (6 bases). Germline-derived CDR1 and CDR2 are KGHSH and LQKENI. With 3 bases removed from V and 4 bases from J, the gap between germline ends came to 15 bases. This CDR3 contains 15 residues. The CDR3 coding sequence is TGTGCCAGCTCACCCATCTCAGGGGAGGCCACTGAAGCTTTCTTT. Translated: CASSPISGEATEAFF.

This clonotype has ten or more counts. The V gene is TRBV6-5, the J gene TRBJ1-6; D may be TRBD1 (5 bases). V lost 0 bases, J lost 10 bases, and 7 bases lay in between. The germline V gene has CDR1 MNHEY and CDR2 SVGAGI. The CDR3 is 13 residues long. The CDR3 DNA reads as TGTGCCAGCAGTTACTCAGGGGAATCACCCCTCCACTTT. Its protein product is CASSYSGESPLHF.

The rearrangement links TRBV6-5 to TRBJ2-5, with D perhaps TRBD1 (6 bases). Trimming pared 5 bases from V and 5 bases from J, leaving 18 bases between. There are 15 residues in the CDR3. Germline V CDR1 and CDR2: MNHEY, SVGAGI. The CDR3 nucleotides are TGTGCCAGCAGTCCCTCGACAGGCGACGGGGAGACCCAGTACTTC. Protein: CASSPSTGDGETQYF.

This clonotype was counted ten times or more. The chain is built from TRBV6-1 and TRBJ1-5; the D gene is possibly TRBD1 (6 bases). Trimming stripped 4 bases from V and 3 bases from J, with 13 bases between. CDR3 length: 15 amino acids. Germline V gene lookup returns CDR1 MNHNS and CDR2 SASEGT. The CDR3 nucleotides read TGTGCCAGCAGTGCCACCCGGGACACCAATCAGCCCCAGCATTTT. It is translated as CASSATRDTNQPQHF.

On this clonotype itself: One end of the junction fails to match germline, which may point to a read error. The V and J genes are TRBV7-7 and TRBJ2-5, with D hard to call. The CDR3 totals 13 residues. Per the germline V gene, CDR1 is SSHAT and CDR2 is FNYEAQ (reference sequence). CDR3 residues: CASSLAFQETQYF. The CDR3 DNA reads as TGTGCTAGCAGCTTAGCCTTCCAAGAGACCCAGTACTTC.

The table lists this clonotype with many counts. V is TRBV12-5 and J is TRBJ1-6, with D possibly being TRBD1 (6 bases). V was cut by 5 bases and J by 11 bases, with 19 bases left in between. CDR1 and CDR2 (germline): LGHNT, FRNRAP. This CDR3 is 15 amino acids long. CDR3 sequence (DNA): TGTGCTAGTGGTCCCCGGACAGCCGGTGAGGCACCCCTCCACTTT. Translation: CASGPRTAGEAPLHF. The entire variable domain, with the rest obtained from reference TRBV12-5 and TRBJ1-6, is as follows: DARVTQTPRHKVTEMGQEVTMRCQPILGHNTVFWYRQTMMQGLELLAYFRNRAPLDDSGMPKDRFSAEMPDATLATLKIQPSEPRDSAVYFCASGPRTAGEAPLHFGNGTRLTVT.

The gene calls are TRBV7-2 and TRBJ1-1; no definite D call. Germline V gene sequence: CDR1 SGHTA, CDR2 FQGNSA. The CDR3 totals 11 residues. V lost 8 bases and J 6 bases, leaving 10 bases between the germline ends. CDR3 coding DNA: TGTGCCAGCGCGACGGAGGCTGAAGCTTTCTTT. Amino acid sequence: CASATEAEAFF.

This clonotype was counted many times. The chain couples TRBV6-5 to TRBJ2-7, with D perhaps TRBD1 (6 bases). CDR3 length equals 12 residues. Trimming took 5 bases from V and 12 from J, leaving 17 bases between them. Germline CDR1 and CDR2: MNHEY and SVGAGI. The CDR3 DNA sequence: TGTGCCAGCAGTACTCGACAGGCGGAGTTGTACTTC. Translated: CASSTRQAELYF.

This clonotype was detected ten times or more. J is TRBJ2-7 and V is TRBV6-5; no firm D call. The V gene's germline CDR1 is MNHEY and CDR2 SVGAGI. This CDR3 comprises 14 residues. Deletions cut 9 bases from V and 2 bases from J, with 17 bases between. CDR3 sequence reads: CASNRVAGPYEQYF. As DNA, the CDR3 is TGTGCCAGTAACCGGGTTGCAGGCCCCTACGAGCAGTACTTC.

This clonotype has at least ten counts. This chain links TRBV7-2 with TRBJ1-5; TRBD1 agrees at 8 bases. Per germline, CDR1 SGHTA and CDR2 FQGNSA. The CDR3 runs to 18 residues. The V and J ends lost 0 bases and 0 bases, in that order; junction bases with no gene match: 7. The chain's CDR3 is CASSLAGFQGASNQPQHF. The DNA of the CDR3 is TGTGCCAGCAGCTTAGCGGGGTTCCAGGGGGCTAGCAATCAGCCCCAGCATTTT.

In this sample, this clonotype turned up many times. This chain connects TRBV6-1 to TRBJ2-7; weak D call: TRBD2 (6 bases). In germline, CDR1 is MNHNS, CDR2 SASEGT. CDR3 size: 14 residues. Trimming took 6 bases from V and 5 from J, leaving 17 bases between them. CDR3 in amino acids: CASSWDSSPDEQYF. The CDR3 coding sequence is TGTGCCAGCAGCTGGGACTCCTCCCCGGACGAGCAGTACTTC.

This clonotype was seen repeatedly, ten times or more. The chain has TRBV3-1 and TRBJ2-5; D perhaps matches TRBD2 (7 bases). V dropped 4 bases and J dropped 2 bases, with 11 bases sitting between them. The CDR3 runs 14 residues. Germline V gene sequence: CDR1 LGHDT, CDR2 YNNKEL (reference sequence). CDR3 sequence: CASSRGGQQETQYF. CDR3 sequence (DNA): TGTGCCAGCAGCCGGGGGGGCCAACAAGAGACCCAGTACTTC.

This clonotype was observed at least ten times. The J gene is TRBJ1-1, the V gene TRBV30; D ambiguous. This CDR3 is built from 12 residues. Germline CDR1 is GTSNPN and CDR2 is SVGIG (reference sequence). V lost 0 bases, J lost 10 bases, and 12 bases lay in between. CDR3 bases: TGTGCCTGGAGTGTGCGAGACATAGGAGCTTTCTTT. Translation: CAWSVRDIGAFF. Together with reference TRBV30 and TRBJ1-1, the CDR3 gives the full variable domain: SQTIHQWPATLVQPVGSPLSLECTVEGTSNPNLYWYRQAAGRGLQLLFYSVGIGQISSEVPQNLSASRPQDRQFILSSKKLLLSDSGFYLCAWSVRDIGAFFGQGTRLTVV.

This clonotype was found many times. This chain joins TRBV28 and TRBJ2-7; D gene unclear. V was trimmed by 7 bases and J by 3 bases, leaving 7 bases between them. CDR1 is MDHEN and CDR2 is SYDVKM in the germline V gene. The CDR3 sequence is 11 residues long. The CDR3 coding sequence is TGTGCCAGCACCAGTCTCTACGAGCAGTACTTC. Amino acid sequence: CASTSLYEQYF.

This clonotype was recorded many times. This chain uses TRBV6-5 with TRBJ2-7, with D perhaps TRBD1 (6 bases). Trimming shortened V by 7 bases and J by 0 bases, and 16 bases separated the two germline ends. The CDR3 is 15 amino acids. The germline CDR1 and CDR2 sequences are MNHEY and SVGAGI. In nucleotides, the CDR3 is TGTGCCAGCACCCCTCCAGGGACAAGCTCCTACGAGCAGTACTTC. This encodes CASTPPGTSSYEQYF.

This clonotype was seen just once. The rearrangement links TRBV28 to TRBJ1-6; D gene unclear. The CDR3 extends over 14 amino acids. Germline-derived CDR1 and CDR2 are MDHEN and SYDVKM. The V and J ends lost 7 bases and 3 bases respectively, with 10 bases between them. CDR3 DNA: TGTGCCAGCACCTCCCCCATCTATAATTCACCCCTCCACTTT. This translates into CASTSPIYNSPLHF.

This clonotype was recorded many times. The J gene is TRBJ1-6, the V gene TRBV7-9; 9 nucleotides align to TRBD1. Germline CDR1 and CDR2: SEHNR and FQNEAQ (reference sequence). The CDR3 has 15 amino acids. After removal of 5 bases from V and 10 bases from J, the junction contained 9 bases not matched to a gene. The CDR3 sequence: CASSPSGQGGSPLHF. The CDR3 coding sequence is TGTGCCAGCAGCCCTTCGGGACAGGGCGGATCACCCCTCCACTTT.

This clonotype has just a few counts. The J gene is TRBJ2-7, the V gene TRBV3-1; tentatively, D is TRBD1 (5 bases). From germline, CDR1 is LGHDT and CDR2 YNNKEL (reference sequence). This CDR3 comprises 15 residues. With 1 base removed from V and 0 bases from J, the gap between germline ends came to 10 bases. Here the CDR3 reads CASSQGARVSYEQYF. DNA for the CDR3: TGTGCCAGCAGCCAAGGCGCCAGGGTCTCCTACGAGCAGTACTTC.

Ten or more counts support this clonotype. The junction does not match germline at one end; this may be a read error. The chain employs TRBV7-2 and TRBJ1-2, with D unclear. This CDR3 contains 13 residues. Per germline, CDR1 SGHTA and CDR2 FQGNSA. The CDR3 DNA reads as TGTGCCAGCAGCCCGAACTGGAACTACGGCTACACCTTC. This translates into CASSPNWNYGYTF. Variable domain in full (rest from reference TRBV7-2 and TRBJ1-2): GAGVSQSPSNKVTEKGKDVELRCDPISGHTALYWYRQSLGQGLEFLIYFQGNSAPDKSGLPSDRFSAERTGGSVSTLTIQRTQQEDSAVYLCASSPNWNYGYTFGSGTRLTVV.